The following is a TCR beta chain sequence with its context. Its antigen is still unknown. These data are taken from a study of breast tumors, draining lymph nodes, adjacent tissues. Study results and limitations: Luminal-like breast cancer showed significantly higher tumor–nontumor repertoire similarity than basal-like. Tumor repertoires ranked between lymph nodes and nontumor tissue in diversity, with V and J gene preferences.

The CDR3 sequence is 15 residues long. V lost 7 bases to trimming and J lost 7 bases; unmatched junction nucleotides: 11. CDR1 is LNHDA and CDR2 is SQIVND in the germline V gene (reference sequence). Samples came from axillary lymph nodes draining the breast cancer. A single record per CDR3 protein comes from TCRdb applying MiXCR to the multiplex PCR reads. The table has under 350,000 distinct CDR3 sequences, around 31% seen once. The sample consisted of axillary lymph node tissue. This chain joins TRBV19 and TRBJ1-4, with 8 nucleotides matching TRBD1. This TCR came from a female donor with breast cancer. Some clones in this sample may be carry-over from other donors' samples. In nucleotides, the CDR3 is TGTGCCAGTAATCGACAGGGGCCAGGGGGTGAAAAACTGTTTTTT. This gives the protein CASNRQGPGGEKLFF.